The table lists the clone carrying this T cell receptor (beta chain) with a count of one. This entry comes from a study of blood T cell repertoires in COVID-19. Overall study: From T cells, B-cell-depleted T cells, or PBMCs came the material, which was cDNA or gDNA.

The assay was immunoSEQ multiplex PCR, and TCRdb's table has in-frame clones only and misses some. Counted here are 200,000 to 250,000 clones, about 90% occurring once; the ten biggest clones make up roughly 3.3%. The specimen was PBMCs or T cells enriched from blood (not recorded which). The TCR was taken from a woman aged 45-60 years in a cohort exposed to, infected with or recovered from COVID-19 (not recorded which).

CDR3 bases: TGTGCCAGCAGGATCGGGTCGGATACGCAGTATTTT. Translated, it gives CASRIGSDTQYF. The chain has TRBV6-5 and TRBJ2-3, with D uncertain. CDR1 MNHEY and CDR2 SVGAGI come from the germline V gene. V lost 6 bases to trimming and J lost 6 bases, with 10 bases between them. This CDR3 has 12 amino acids.